This T cell receptor beta chain stems from a study of T cell repertoires in cytomegalovirus infection. Whole-study context: Matching HLA type, along with CMV infection, was indicated by public TCR beta signatures. Study-level points and caveats: Cumulative public TCR beta family frequency identified carriers of CMV plus the relevant HLA. Ex vivo, HLA-C-restricted CMV-specific TCR beta clonotypes prevailed over the rest of the response.

Worth noting for this clonotype: Its matching antigen is unknown.

TCRdb fed the reads into MiXCR, producing one record per CDR3 protein. The sample yields fewer than 550,000 distinct CDR3 sequences, 16% seen once. Losses at the gene ends were 3 bases for V and 9 bases for J; bases not matched to a gene: 11. Germline V lookup: CDR1 LGHNA, CDR2 YNFKEQ. This CDR3 has 16 amino acids. The rearrangement joins TRBV4-2 to TRBJ2-1, with 10 bases fitting TRBD1. The source material was CD8+ T cells from PBMCs. This clonotype originated in a human donor in good health (CMV status not recorded). Some clones in this sample may be carry-over from other donors' samples. For the CDR3, the DNA is TGTGCCAGCAGCCAGTCAGGGGACAGGGGTTTTTTTGAGCAGTTCTTC. This codes for CASSQSGDRGFFEQFF.